The rows below give T cell receptor beta chains drawn from one sample of a study of PD-L1 blockade in urothelial cancer. The protocol was immunoSEQ multiplex PCR, while the TCRdb copy is restricted to in-frame clones and leaves out a portion. The data hold tens of thousands of clones, with about 86% observed a single time. The source was PBMCs, collected around atezolizumab (anti-PD-L1) treatment. The receptors were gathered from a man aged 45 to 65 with urothelial cancer. The CDR3 runs from the conserved cysteine through the conserved F or W. The D gene is left open where the match is weak. Some rows mark clone size as missing; the rest say once, few, many or name a class of expanded clone.

V gene,clone size,J gene,D gene,CDR3 DNA,CDR3 protein
TRBV18,-,TRBJ2-7,TRBD2,TGTGCCAGCTCAAGTGGGACTAGCGGGAGGGTCGAGCAGTACTTC,CASSSGTSGRVEQYF
TRBV15,once,TRBJ1-5,TRBD1,TGTGCCACCAGCAGAGGTCCTGAGACAGGGGGCTTTCAGCCCCAGCATTTT,CATSRGPETGGFQPQHF
TRBV9,few,TRBJ1-2,TRBD1,TGTGCCAGCAGCGTAGCTACTGGGACAGGGAGGAATGGCTACACCTTC,CASSVATGTGRNGYTF
TRBV19,-,TRBJ1-1,TRBD1,TGTGCCAGTAGTACCGGACAGGGGAGCACTGAAGCTTTCTTT,CASSTGQGSTEAFF
TRBV7-2,-,TRBJ2-7,TRBD2,TGTGCCAGCAGCTTACGGACTAGCGGGAGAACCTACGAGCAGTACTTC,CASSLRTSGRTYEQYF
TRBV2,-,TRBJ2-7,TRBD2,TGTGCCAGCAGTGAAGAGAGAGCGGGAGCATCCGAGCAGTACTTC,CASSEERAGASEQYF
TRBV5-1,-,TRBJ2-3,TRBD2,TGCGCCAGCAGCTTATTCACTAGCGGAGAAGATACGCAGTATTTT,CASSLFTSGEDTQYF
TRBV7-7,-,TRBJ2-1,TRBD1,TGTGCTAGCAGCCCGGGACAGGGGTCCTACAATGAGCAGTTCTTC,CASSPGQGSYNEQFF
TRBV11-2,-,TRBJ2-1,TRBD2,TGTGCCAGCAGCGCGACTAGCGGTAGCTCCTACAATGAGCAGTTCTTC,CASSATSGSSYNEQFF
TRBV25-1,-,TRBJ2-1,TRBD1,TGTGCCAGCAGTGCAACAGGGGGTGAGCAGTTCTTC,CASSATGGEQFF
TRBV15,-,TRBJ1-1,-,TGTGCCACCCGACACAGGGTCGGCACTGAAGCTTTCTTT,CATRHRVGTEAFF
TRBV7-8,once,TRBJ2-5,-,TGTGCCAGCGGGAAGAGGACGGACACCCTCGGGACCCAGTACTTC,CASGKRTDTLGTQYF
TRBV9,-,TRBJ2-1,-,TGTGCCAGCAGCCCTAGGGAGGATGAGCAGTTCTTC,CASSPREDEQFF
TRBV2,-,TRBJ2-3,TRBD2,TGTGCCAGCAGTAGGCTAGCGGGAGCCTCAGATACGCAGTATTTT,CASSRLAGASDTQYF
TRBV7-2,-,TRBJ2-2,TRBD2,TGTGCCAGCAGCCGGACTAGCGGCACCGGGGAGCTGTTTTTT,CASSRTSGTGELFF
TRBV7-8,-,TRBJ2-1,TRBD2,TGTGCCAGCAGGTTAGCGGGAGGTGGGTTCGATGAGCAGTTCTTC,CASRLAGGGFDEQFF
TRBV7-9,-,TRBJ1-1,-,TGTGCCAGCAACCAAAGCGGTGAGTCTGAAGCTTTCTTT,CASNQSGESEAFF
TRBV7-5,-,TRBJ2-7,-,TGTGCCAGAAGCTTACTAGCCTACGAGCAGTACTTC,CARSLLAYEQYF
TRBV9,-,TRBJ1-2,-,TGTGCCAGCAGCGACCGGACAGAAACCTATGGCTACACCTTC,CASSDRTETYGYTF
TRBV11-2,-,TRBJ2-3,TRBD2,TGTGCCAGCAGCGCATGGACTAGCGGGAGAGCGACAGATACGCAGTATTTT,CASSAWTSGRATDTQYF
TRBV6-5,-,TRBJ2-3,-,TGTGCCAGCAGTTACTCTCAGGGCGCTAGCACAGATACGCAGTATTTT,CASSYSQGASTDTQYF
TRBV7-9,-,TRBJ1-2,-,TGTGCCAGCAGCCCAGGCGCAGGGGAGCCAGGTACCTATGGCTACACCTTC,CASSPGAGEPGTYGYTF
TRBV9,-,TRBJ1-1,-,TGTGCCAGCAGCGTATTTATGGTGGGCGACACTGAAGCTTTCTTT,CASSVFMVGDTEAFF
TRBV5-1,-,TRBJ1-1,TRBD1,TGCGCCAGCAGCCCGCAAGGACAGGGGGCGAACACTGAAGCTTTCTTT,CASSPQGQGANTEAFF
TRBV5-1,-,TRBJ1-1,-,TGCGCCAGCAGCTCGGGAAGACCCACTGAAGCTTTCTTT,CASSSGRPTEAFF
TRBV6-1,-,TRBJ1-6,-,TGTGCCAGCAGTGAATGGGCCCACTCGAGCTCCTATAATTCACCCCTCCACTTT,CASSEWAHSSSYNSPLHF
TRBV2,-,TRBJ2-7,TRBD2,TGTGCCAGCAGGACTAGCGGGAGCTACGAGCAGTACTTC,CASRTSGSYEQYF
TRBV11-3,-,TRBJ2-5,TRBD2,TGTGCCAGCAGCCGGGGGGGGGTTGAGACCCAGTACTTC,CASSRGGVETQYF
TRBV30,once,TRBJ1-6,TRBD1,TGTGCCTGGAGTCCTAGACAGGGGAATAATTCACCCCTCCACTTT,CAWSPRQGNNSPLHF
TRBV28,-,TRBJ1-5,TRBD1,TGTGCCAGCAGTTTCAGACAGGGCGCCAATCAGCCCCAGCATTTT,CASSFRQGANQPQHF
TRBV11-3,-,TRBJ1-1,-,TGTGCCAGCAGCTTGTCCGGGAACACTGAAGCTTTCTTT,CASSLSGNTEAFF
TRBV15,-,TRBJ2-5,TRBD1,TGTGCCACCAGCAGAGAACAGGGGTGGCAAGAGACCCAGTACTTC,CATSREQGWQETQYF